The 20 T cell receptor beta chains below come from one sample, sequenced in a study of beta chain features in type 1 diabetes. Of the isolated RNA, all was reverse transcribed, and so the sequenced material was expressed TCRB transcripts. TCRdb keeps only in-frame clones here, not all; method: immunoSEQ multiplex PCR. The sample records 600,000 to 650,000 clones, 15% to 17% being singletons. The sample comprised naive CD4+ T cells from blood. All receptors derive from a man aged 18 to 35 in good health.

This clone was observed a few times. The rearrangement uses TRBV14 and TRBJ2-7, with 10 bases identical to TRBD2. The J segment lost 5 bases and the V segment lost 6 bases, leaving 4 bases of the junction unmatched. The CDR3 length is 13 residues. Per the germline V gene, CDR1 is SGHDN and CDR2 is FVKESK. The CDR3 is CASRTSGTHEQYF. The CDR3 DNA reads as TGTGCCAGCAGAACTAGCGGGACCCACGAGCAGTACTTC.

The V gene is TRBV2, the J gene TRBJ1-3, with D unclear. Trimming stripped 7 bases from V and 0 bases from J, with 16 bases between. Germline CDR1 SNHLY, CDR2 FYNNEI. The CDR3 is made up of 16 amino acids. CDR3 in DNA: TGTGCCAGCAACAAGGCGGCAGTCAGCTCTGGAAACACCATATATTTT. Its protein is CASNKAAVSSGNTIYF.

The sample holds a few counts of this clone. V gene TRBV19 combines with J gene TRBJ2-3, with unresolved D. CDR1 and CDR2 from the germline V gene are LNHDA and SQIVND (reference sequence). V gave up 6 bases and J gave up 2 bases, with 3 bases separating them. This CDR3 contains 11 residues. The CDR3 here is CASRVTDTQYF. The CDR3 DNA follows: TGTGCCAGTAGGGTCACAGATACGCAGTATTTT. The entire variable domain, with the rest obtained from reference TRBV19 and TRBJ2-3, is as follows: DGGITQSPKYLFRKEGQNVTLSCEQNLNHDAMYWYRQDPGQGLRLIYYSQIVNDFQKGDIAEGYSVSREKKESFPLTVTSAQKNPTAFYLCASRVTDTQYFGPGTRLTVL.

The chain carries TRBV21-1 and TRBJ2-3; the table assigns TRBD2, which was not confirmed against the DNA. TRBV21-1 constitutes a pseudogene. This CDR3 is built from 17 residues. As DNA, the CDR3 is TGTGCCAGCAGCAAATTGGAGTTGGGGGGGTACACAGATACGCAGTATTTT. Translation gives CASSKLELGGYTDTQYF.

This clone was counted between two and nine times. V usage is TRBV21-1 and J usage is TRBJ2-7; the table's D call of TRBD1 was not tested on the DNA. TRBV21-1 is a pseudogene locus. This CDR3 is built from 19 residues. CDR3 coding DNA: TGTGCCAGCAGCAAATCCCGACGGGACAGGGGGCGCGTCGGCTACGAGCAGTACTTC. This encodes CASSKSRRDRGRVGYEQYF.

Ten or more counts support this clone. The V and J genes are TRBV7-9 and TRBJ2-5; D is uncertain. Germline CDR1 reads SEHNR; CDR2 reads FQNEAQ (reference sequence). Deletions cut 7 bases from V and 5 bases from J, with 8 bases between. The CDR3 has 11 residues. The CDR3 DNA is TGTGCCAGCACCCCCGGGGAGACCCAGTACTTC. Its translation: CASTPGETQYF.

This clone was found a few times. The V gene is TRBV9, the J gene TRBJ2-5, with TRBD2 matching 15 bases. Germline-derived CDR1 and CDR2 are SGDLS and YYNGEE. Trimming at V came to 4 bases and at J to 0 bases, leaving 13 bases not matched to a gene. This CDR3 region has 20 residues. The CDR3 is CASSPHTWTSGGAYQETQYF. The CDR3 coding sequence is TGTGCCAGCAGCCCCCACACCTGGACTAGCGGGGGGGCGTACCAAGAGACCCAGTACTTC. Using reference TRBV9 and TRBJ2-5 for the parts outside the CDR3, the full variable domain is DSGVTQTPKHLITATGQRVTLRCSPRSGDLSVYWYQQSLDQGLQFLIQYYNGEERAKGNILERFSAQQFPDLHSELNLSSLELGDSALYFCASSPHTWTSGGAYQETQYFGPGTRLLVL.

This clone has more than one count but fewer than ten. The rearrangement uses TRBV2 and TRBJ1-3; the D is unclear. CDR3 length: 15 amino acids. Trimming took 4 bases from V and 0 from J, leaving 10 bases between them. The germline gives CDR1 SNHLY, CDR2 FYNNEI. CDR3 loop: CASSVGSVSGNTIYF. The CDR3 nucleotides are TGTGCCAGCAGTGTGGGCTCCGTCTCTGGAAACACCATATATTTT.

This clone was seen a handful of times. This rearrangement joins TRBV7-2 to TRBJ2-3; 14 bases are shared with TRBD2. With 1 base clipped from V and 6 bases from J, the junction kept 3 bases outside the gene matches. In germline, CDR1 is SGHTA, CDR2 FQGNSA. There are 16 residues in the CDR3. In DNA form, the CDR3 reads TGTGCCAGCAGCTTAGAGGGGACTAGCGGGGGTGATACGCAGTATTTT. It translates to CASSLEGTSGGDTQYF.

The CDR3 here is CASSRTSGRSYEQYF. CDR3 nucleotides: TGTGCCAGCAGTCGGACTAGCGGGAGATCCTACGAGCAGTACTTC. The chain is built from TRBV6-6 and TRBJ2-7; TRBD2 aligns across 13 bases. The J segment lost 1 base and the V segment lost 5 bases, leaving 2 bases of the junction unmatched. The CDR3 is 15 amino acids. Germline CDR1 MNHNY, CDR2 SVGAGI (reference sequence).

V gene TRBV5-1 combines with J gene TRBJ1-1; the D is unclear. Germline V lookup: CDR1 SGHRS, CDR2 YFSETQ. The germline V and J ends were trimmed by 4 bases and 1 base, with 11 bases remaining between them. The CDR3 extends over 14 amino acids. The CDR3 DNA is TGCGCCAGCAGCCCGGCTTCCGGGAACACTGAAGCTTTCTTT. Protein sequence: CASSPASGNTEAFF.

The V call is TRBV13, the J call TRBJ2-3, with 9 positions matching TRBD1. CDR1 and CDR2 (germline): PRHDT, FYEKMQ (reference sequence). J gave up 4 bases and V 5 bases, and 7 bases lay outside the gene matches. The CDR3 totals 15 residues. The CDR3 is CASSPGDRAADTQYF. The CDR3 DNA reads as TGTGCCAGCAGCCCGGGGGACAGGGCGGCAGATACGCAGTATTTT.

This CDR3 reads CASSSPGLAGVGEQYF. CDR3 nucleotides: TGTGCCAGCAGCTCACCTGGACTAGCGGGAGTAGGTGAGCAGTACTTC. The chain uses TRBV7-2 and TRBJ2-7, with 13 bases matching TRBD2. J lost 7 bases, V lost 4 bases, and 10 bases had no gene match. The CDR3 is 16 amino acids. Germline CDR1 and CDR2: SGHTA and FQGNSA. The full variable domain, with the rest looked up from reference TRBV7-2 and TRBJ2-7, is GAGVSQSPSNKVTEKGKDVELRCDPISGHTALYWYRQSLGQGLEFLIYFQGNSAPDKSGLPSDRFSAERTGGSVSTLTIQRTQQEDSAVYLCASSSPGLAGVGEQYFGPGTRLTVT.

The CDR3 loop is CASSPGFTGELFF. The CDR3 nucleotides read TGTGCCAGCAGTCCAGGTTTCACCGGGGAGCTGTTTTTT. The chain joins TRBV25-1 to TRBJ2-2; D is unclear. The V gene lost 5 bases and the J gene lost 4 bases, with 8 bases spanning the gap. Germline loops: CDR1 MGHDK, CDR2 SYGVNS. The CDR3 runs 13 residues.

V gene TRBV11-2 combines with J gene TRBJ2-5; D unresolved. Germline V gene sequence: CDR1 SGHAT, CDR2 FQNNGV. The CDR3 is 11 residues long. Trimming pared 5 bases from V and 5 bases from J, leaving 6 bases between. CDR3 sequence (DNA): TGTGCCAGCAGCCGCTTCGAGACCCAGTACTTC. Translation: CASSRFETQYF.

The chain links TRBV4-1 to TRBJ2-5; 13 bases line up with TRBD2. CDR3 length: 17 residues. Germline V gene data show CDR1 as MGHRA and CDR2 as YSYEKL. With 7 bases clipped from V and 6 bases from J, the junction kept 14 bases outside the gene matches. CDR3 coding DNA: TGCGCCAGCACCCCAATACTAGCGGGAGGGCCATCACAGACCCAGTACTTC. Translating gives CASTPILAGGPSQTQYF.

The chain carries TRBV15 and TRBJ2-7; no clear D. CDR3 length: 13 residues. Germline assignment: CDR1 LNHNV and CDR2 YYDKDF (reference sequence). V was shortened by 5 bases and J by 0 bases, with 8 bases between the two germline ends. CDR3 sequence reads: CATSSTISYEQYF. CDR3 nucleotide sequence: TGTGCCACCAGCTCCACCATCTCCTACGAGCAGTACTTC.

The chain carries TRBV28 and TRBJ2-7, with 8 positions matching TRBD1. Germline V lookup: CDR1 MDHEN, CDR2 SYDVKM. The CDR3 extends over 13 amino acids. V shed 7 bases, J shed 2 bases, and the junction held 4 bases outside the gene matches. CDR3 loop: CASTDRVTYEQYF. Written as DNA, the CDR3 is TGTGCCAGCACGGACAGGGTAACCTACGAGCAGTACTTC.

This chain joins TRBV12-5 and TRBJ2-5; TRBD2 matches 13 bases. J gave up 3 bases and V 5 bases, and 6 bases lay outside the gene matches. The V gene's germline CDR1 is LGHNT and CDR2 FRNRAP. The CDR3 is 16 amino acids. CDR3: CASGTGLAGREETQYF. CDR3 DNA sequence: TGTGCTAGTGGTACGGGACTAGCGGGAAGGGAAGAGACCCAGTACTTC.

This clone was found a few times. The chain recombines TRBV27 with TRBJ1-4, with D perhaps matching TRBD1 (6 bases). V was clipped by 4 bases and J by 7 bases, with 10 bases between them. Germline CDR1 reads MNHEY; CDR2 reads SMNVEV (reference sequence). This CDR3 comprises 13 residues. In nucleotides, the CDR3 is TGTGCCAGCAGTTGGGGGGCTGGTGAAAAACTGTTTTTT. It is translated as CASSWGAGEKLFF.